These 10 T cell receptor beta chains were all obtained from the same sample, sequenced in a study of Ad26.COV2.S vaccination and SARS-CoV-2 variants. Using immunoSEQ multiplex PCR, the repertoire was profiled, and TCRdb retains in-frame clones only, with some absent. The sample shows hundreds of thousands of clones, around 89% of them seen only once. Treatment described: about 20 received Ad26.COV2.S at low or high dose, single or two shots; 5 received placebo; per-sample allocation not given. Material that was analyzed had been drawn on day 63 after the first vaccine or placebo injection. The material was peripheral blood, obtained in a trial of Ad26.COV2.S vaccine versus placebo. Receptors were obtained from a person aged 18-65 years who received the Ad26.COV2.S COVID-19 vaccine or a placebo.

The chain joins TRBV7-9 to TRBJ2-1, with TRBD2 matching 9 bases. The V and J ends lost 1 base and 10 bases, in that order; junction bases with no gene match: 14. The CDR3 has 17 residues. Per germline, CDR1 SEHNR and CDR2 FQNEAQ (reference sequence). The CDR3 sequence is CASSLELAGLGNEEQFF. In DNA, the CDR3 is TGTGCCAGCAGCTTAGAGCTAGCGGGGCTAGGGAATGAGGAGCAGTTCTTC.

This chain connects TRBV18 to TRBJ2-2; 8 nucleotides match TRBD1. This CDR3 contains 13 residues. The germline CDR1 and CDR2 sequences are KGHSH and LQKENI. V lost 6 bases to trimming and J lost 6 bases; unmatched junction nucleotides: 3. CDR3 residues: CASSDREAGELFF. CDR3 DNA sequence: TGTGCCAGCTCGGACAGGGAGGCCGGGGAGCTGTTTTTT. Full variable domain (missing parts from reference TRBV18 and TRBJ2-2): NAGVMQNPRHLVRRRGQEARLRCSPMKGHSHVYWYRQLPEEGLKFMVYLQKENIIDESGMPKERFSAEFPKEGPSILRIQQVVRGDSAAYFCASSDREAGELFFGEGSRLTVL.

The gene calls are TRBV24-1 and TRBJ2-1; D unresolved. V lost 3 bases to trimming and J lost 1 base, with 9 bases between them. The CDR3 covers 15 residues. The germline CDR1 and CDR2 sequences are KGHDR and SFDVKD. The CDR3 region is CATSDTSRSYNEQFF. The CDR3 DNA is TGTGCCACCAGTGATACGAGCCGTTCCTACAATGAGCAGTTCTTC.

The chain recombines TRBV24-1 with TRBJ2-3; 7 bases match TRBD2. CDR3 length: 14 amino acids. V gave up 6 bases and J gave up 4 bases; unmatched junction bases: 6. Germline-derived CDR1 and CDR2 are KGHDR and SFDVKD. Here the CDR3 DNA reads TGTGCCACCAGTTTAACTAGCGCAGCAGATACGCAGTATTTT. Its protein product is CATSLTSAADTQYF.

The J gene is TRBJ2-7, the V gene TRBV6-5; D is uncertain. Per the germline V gene, CDR1 is MNHEY and CDR2 is SVGAGI. V lost 0 bases and J 5 bases, leaving 11 bases between the germline ends. The length of the CDR3 is 14 residues. This CDR3 is CASSYSLGFDEQYF. The CDR3 bases are TGTGCCAGCAGTTACTCGCTGGGGTTCGACGAGCAGTACTTC.

The V gene is TRBV5-4, the J gene TRBJ2-5; TRBD2 matches at 9 bases. Germline CDR1 and CDR2: SGHNT and YYREEE (reference sequence). The CDR3 sequence is 17 residues long. J was trimmed by 5 bases and V by 3 bases; bases with no gene match: 14. The CDR3 bases are TGTGCCAGCAGCTCAGGACTCGCGGGGGGGCCGTCGGAGACCCAGTACTTC. Its protein is CASSSGLAGGPSETQYF. Combining the CDR3 with reference TRBV5-4 and TRBJ2-5 gives the whole variable domain ETGVTQSPTHLIKTRGQQVTLRCSSQSGHNTVSWYQQALGQGPQFIFQYYREEENGRGNFPPRFSGLQFPNYSSELNVNALELDDSALYLCASSSGLAGGPSETQYFGPGTRLLVL.

The J gene is TRBJ2-7, the V gene TRBV6-6; D is undetermined. CDR3 length equals 11 residues. V dropped 0 bases and J dropped 7 bases, with 4 bases sitting between them. Per germline, CDR1 MNHNY and CDR2 SVGAGI (reference sequence). CDR3 DNA sequence: TGTGCCAGCAGTTACTCGAGGGAGCAGTACTTC. Translating gives CASSYSREQYF.

The V gene is TRBV12-3 or TRBV12-4, the J gene TRBJ1-2, with D tentatively TRBD1 (5 bases). The germline V and J ends were trimmed by 2 bases and 8 bases, with 9 bases remaining between them. The CDR3 contains 12 residues. CDR3 amino acids: CASSLFGDGYTF. In nucleotides, the CDR3 is TGTGCCAGCAGTTTATTTGGGGACGGCTACACCTTC.

The V and J genes are TRBV20-1 and TRBJ2-3; D not certain. This CDR3 has 12 residues. Trimming removed 3 bases from V and 6 bases from J, with 10 bases in between. Germline CDR1 DFQATT, CDR2 SNEGSKA (reference sequence). CDR3 DNA sequence: TGCAGTGCTAGTTATTTCGGGGATACGCAGTATTTT. As protein: CSASYFGDTQYF.

About this clone itself: Its ends do not fully match the called genes, so a read error is possible. The rearrangement links TRBV6-5 to TRBJ2-5, with D tentatively TRBD1 (6 bases). The germline gives CDR1 MNHEY, CDR2 SVGAGI. This CDR3 is built from 14 residues. The CDR3 DNA is TGTGCCAGCAGTTACTCGACCGGACAACAGGGCGGTGACTTC. This gives the protein CASSYSTGQQGGDF.